This TCR beta chain is from a study of blood T cell repertoires in COVID-19. Trimming removed 7 bases from V and 8 bases from J; junction bases left unmatched: 4. The CDR3 has 12 amino acids. Germline CDR1 LNHDA, CDR2 SQIVND (reference sequence). TCRdb's table, derived via immunoSEQ multiplex PCR, lists solely in-frame clones and lacks some. This table has around 180,000 clones, under 85% appearing once. The TCR was taken from a man aged 50 to 59 who had recovered from COVID-19. Material for sequencing was PBMCs or T cells enriched from blood (not recorded which). V usage is TRBV19 and J usage is TRBJ1-4, with TRBD1 matching over 7 bases. The CDR3 DNA is TGTGCCAGTACCTCCAGGGGGGAAAAACTGTTTTTT. Translating it yields CASTSRGEKLFF. Filled out from reference TRBV19 and TRBJ1-4, the complete variable domain reads DGGITQSPKYLFRKEGQNVTLSCEQNLNHDAMYWYRQDPGQGLRLIYYSQIVNDFQKGDIAEGYSVSREKKESFPLTVTSAQKNPTAFYLCASTSRGEKLFFGSGTQLSVL.